This TCR beta chain was recovered during a study of blood T cell repertoires in COVID-19. In the study overall: Collection of acute and convalescent COVID-19 samples took place in the United States, Italy and Spain.

Sequenced by immunoSEQ multiplex PCR; TCRdb stores in-frame clones only, minus some. The table lists fewer than 400,000 clones, roughly 89% of them singletons. Participant age was about 18 to 89 years, and participants resided in 25 or so US areas. This clonotype originated in a woman between 50 and 59 years old who had recovered from COVID-19. The sequencing input was PBMCs or T cells enriched from blood (not recorded which).

The CDR3 loop is CASRGGLGNSPLHF. Written as DNA, the CDR3 is TGTGCCAGCAGGGGGGGGTTGGGGAATTCACCCCTCCACTTT. This sequence joins TRBV2 and TRBJ1-6; weak D call: TRBD1 (5 bases). V dropped 6 bases and J dropped 7 bases, with 13 bases sitting between them. The CDR3 is 14 residues long. The V gene's germline CDR1 is SNHLY and CDR2 FYNNEI.